This TCR beta chain appears in the sequencing data of a study of radiation and T cells in renal cell carcinoma. Trimming shortened V by 3 bases and J by 4 bases, and 7 bases separated the two germline ends. The CDR3 covers 12 residues. Germline V gives CDR1 KGHSH, CDR2 LQKENI. This table comes from immunoSEQ multiplex PCR, and its TCRdb copy is limited to in-frame clones, with some not included. Of some 75,000 clones listed, 82% are singletons. Regarding time point: blood 2 weeks post-SBRT. Treatment: 15 Gy SBRT to primary tumor, nephrectomy 4 weeks later. Clear cell pathology was present in this patient's renal cell carcinoma.

The sample in question was blood, obtained from a patient whose treatment included radiotherapy and nephrectomy. V and J are TRBV18 and TRBJ2-7; D remains unclear. The TCR sequence derives from a man aged 55-75 years with renal cell carcinoma. The CDR3 region has the DNA TGTGCCAGCTCACCCTCCCAATACGAGCAGTACTTC. As protein: CASSPSQYEQYF. The whole variable domain, remainder taken from reference TRBV18 and TRBJ2-7, is NAGVMQNPRHLVRRRGQEARLRCSPMKGHSHVYWYRQLPEEGLKFMVYLQKENIIDESGMPKERFSAEFPKEGPSILRIQQVVRGDSAAYFCASSPSQYEQYFGPGTRLTVT.